This T cell receptor beta chain was sequenced for a study of CD8+ T cells in alopecia areata. Across the whole study: Treated patients were given oral tofacitinib, which was dosed at 5 to 10 mg twice daily.

CDR3 size: 15 residues. Germline CDR1 and CDR2: SGHDT and YYEEEE. Trimming shortened V by 4 bases and J by 0 bases, and 13 bases separated the two germline ends. Described treatment: oral pan-JAK inhibitor, 5-10 mg twice daily. Alopecia areata patients had lesional scalp punch biopsies and peripheral blood taken from them. Following RNA extraction, reverse transcription yielded cDNA that acted as the sequencing template. Assay used: immunoSEQ multiplex PCR; TCRdb lists only in-frame clones, some missing. There are some 99,000 clones in the sample; 60% to 75% occur only once, and 15% to 17% lies in the top ten.

The rearrangement joins TRBV5-6 to TRBJ2-5, with TRBD1 as a possible D gene (6 bases). The sequencing used CD8+ T cells sorted from blood, collected at week 4, from a patient treated with tofacitinib. This receptor was identified in a human donor with alopecia areata. CDR3 bases: TGTGCCAGCAGCCACGGGACACCTTACCAAGAGACCCAGTACTTC. Translation: CASSHGTPYQETQYF. The full variable domain, its missing parts supplied by reference TRBV5-6 and TRBJ2-5, is DAGVTQSPTHLIKTRGQQVTLRCSPKSGHDTVSWYQQALGQGPQFIFQYYEEEERQRGNFPDRFSGHQFPNYSSELNVNALLLGDSALYLCASSHGTPYQETQYFGPGTRLLVL.